Given below is one T cell receptor beta chain in context. The antigen remains unidentified. The data are from a study of T cell responses to AZD1222 COVID-19 vaccine. Overall study findings and caveats: Two AZD1222 doses significantly raised spike-specific TCR breadth and depth over controls. Donors were chiefly white British, with a greater number of females, and clonal diversity was perhaps underestimated. It was only six AZD1222 recipients who were seropositive at baseline. Targeting of unmutated variant regions was reportedly seen in nearly half of spike-specific TCRs.

This table comes from immunoSEQ multiplex PCR, and its TCRdb copy is limited to in-frame clones, with some not included. The data show about 73,000 clones, with approximately 89% seen just once and about a fifth held by the top ten. The V segment lost 4 bases and the J segment 8 bases; nucleotides outside the gene matches: 17. This CDR3 contains 17 residues. The germline gives CDR1 MRHNA, CDR2 SNTAGT. This clonotype originated in an adult in good health. The chain uses TRBV6-4 and TRBJ2-1, with 7 bases fitting TRBD2. The sequencing here drew on peripheral blood, taken on day 0 of AZD1222 vaccination. Here the CDR3 reads CASSVETGRGRLDEQFF. In DNA, the CDR3 is TGTGCCAGCAGTGTCGAGACGGGGAGGGGTAGGTTGGATGAGCAGTTCTTC.